This T cell receptor beta chain was found in a study of T cell responses to AZD1222 COVID-19 vaccine. Overall study results and limits: Females outnumbered males among donors, who were mostly white British; clonal diversity was possibly underestimated.

With respect to this clone: No antigen is known for it.

The CDR3 covers 15 residues. The germline gives CDR1 MNHEY, CDR2 SVGAGI. The V end was cut by 2 bases, the J end by 7 bases, with 17 bases between. TCRdb's copy holds only in-frame clones and misses some; the assay was immunoSEQ multiplex PCR. The sample has some 110,000 clones, about 90% seen once; the top ten hold around 8%. The source material was peripheral blood, sampled 28 days after the second AZD1222 dose. This chain joins TRBV6-5 and TRBJ2-5; no definite D call. The receptor's source is an adult who received the AZD1222 COVID-19 vaccine. DNA for the CDR3: TGTGCCAGCAGTTACGGCTGGACGCAAGATGGGACCCAGTACTTC. Translation: CASSYGWTQDGTQYF.